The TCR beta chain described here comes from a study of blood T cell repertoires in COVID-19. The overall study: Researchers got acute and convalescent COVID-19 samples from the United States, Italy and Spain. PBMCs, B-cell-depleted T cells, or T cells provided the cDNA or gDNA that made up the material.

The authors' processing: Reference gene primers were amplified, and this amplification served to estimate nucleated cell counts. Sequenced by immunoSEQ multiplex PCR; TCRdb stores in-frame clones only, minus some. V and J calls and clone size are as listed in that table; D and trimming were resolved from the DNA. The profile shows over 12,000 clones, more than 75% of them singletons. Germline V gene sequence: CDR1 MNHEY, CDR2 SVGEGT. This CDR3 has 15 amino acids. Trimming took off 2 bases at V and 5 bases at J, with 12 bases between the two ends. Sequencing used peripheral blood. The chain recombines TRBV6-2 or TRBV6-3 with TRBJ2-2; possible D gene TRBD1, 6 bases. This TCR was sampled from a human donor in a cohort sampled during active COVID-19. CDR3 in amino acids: CASSYVPGDTGELFF. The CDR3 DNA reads TGTGCCAGCAGTTACGTCCCAGGGGATACCGGGGAGCTGTTTTTT.